This TCR beta chain derives from a study of vaccination and CD4 T cells after COVID-19. The wider study: Collection of post-COVID samples occurred a median around 94 days after diagnosis, spanning a range of 35 to 161. Cells were stimulated with overlapping spike peptide pools from SARS-CoV-2, HCoV-NL63, HCoV-OC43 and HCoV-229E.

The time point is: late sampling 161 to 241 days after vaccination in three convalescent patients. Specified treatment: approximately nine-day PBMC culture with coronavirus spike peptide pools or control peptides (ViraFEST assay). The ViraFEST method relied on peptide pools to expand antigen-specific T cells, followed by TCR sequencing. There were positive PCR dates ranging from March to December 2020, all predating US Alpha, Beta and Delta variants. The CDR3 sequence is 13 residues long. Looked up from germline, CDR1 is SEHNR and CDR2 is FQNEAQ (reference sequence). The V end lost 2 bases, the J end lost 4 bases, and 8 bases lay between the germline ends. At the Johns Hopkins FTIC core, DNA taken from cultured CD4+ T cells was sequenced by way of the Oncomine TCR Beta short-read assay. TCRdb reprocessed the PCR reads via MiXCR and lists one record per CDR3 protein. The sample records 18,000 or so distinct CDR3 sequences, 44% being singletons.

The table lists this clonotype with a few counts. The target antigen is unknown. The chain links TRBV7-9 to TRBJ1-2; D is unclear. Material: CD4+ T cells from blood, cultured in vitro, obtained about 7 months after SARS-CoV-2 vaccination. This receptor was obtained from a human donor who had recovered from COVID-19. This CDR3 is CASSLRAGYGYTF. The CDR3 DNA sequence: TGTGCCAGCAGCTTACGGGCCGGCTATGGCTACACCTTC.